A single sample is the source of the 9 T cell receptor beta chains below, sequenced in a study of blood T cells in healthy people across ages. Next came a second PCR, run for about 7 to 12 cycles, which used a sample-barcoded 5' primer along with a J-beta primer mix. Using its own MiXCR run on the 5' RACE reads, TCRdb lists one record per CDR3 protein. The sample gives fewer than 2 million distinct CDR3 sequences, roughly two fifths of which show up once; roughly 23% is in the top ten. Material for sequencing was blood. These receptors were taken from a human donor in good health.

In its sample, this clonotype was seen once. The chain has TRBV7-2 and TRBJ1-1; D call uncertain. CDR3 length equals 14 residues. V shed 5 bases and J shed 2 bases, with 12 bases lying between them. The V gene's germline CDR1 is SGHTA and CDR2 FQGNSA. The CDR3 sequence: CASSQTSVNTEAFF. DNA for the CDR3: TGTGCCAGCAGCCAGACTAGCGTAAACACTGAAGCTTTCTTT. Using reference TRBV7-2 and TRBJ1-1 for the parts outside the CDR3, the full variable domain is GAGVSQSPSNKVTEKGKDVELRCDPISGHTALYWYRQSLGQGLEFLIYFQGNSAPDKSGLPSDRFSAERTGGSVSTLTIQRTQQEDSAVYLCASSQTSVNTEAFFGQGTRLTVV.

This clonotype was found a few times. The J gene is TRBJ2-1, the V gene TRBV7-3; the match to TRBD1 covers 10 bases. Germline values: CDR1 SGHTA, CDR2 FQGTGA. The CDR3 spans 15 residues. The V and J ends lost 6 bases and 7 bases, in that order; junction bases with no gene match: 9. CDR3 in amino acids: CASRRQGAKENEQFF. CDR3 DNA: TGTGCCAGCAGAAGACAGGGGGCGAAGGAGAATGAGCAGTTCTTC.

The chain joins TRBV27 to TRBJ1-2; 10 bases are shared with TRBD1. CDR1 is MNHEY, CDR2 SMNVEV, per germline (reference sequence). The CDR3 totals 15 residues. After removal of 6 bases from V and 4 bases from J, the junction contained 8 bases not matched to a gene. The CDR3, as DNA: TGTGCCAGCAGCCTCACGACAGGGGGCTCCTATGGCTACACCTTC. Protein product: CASSLTTGGSYGYTF.

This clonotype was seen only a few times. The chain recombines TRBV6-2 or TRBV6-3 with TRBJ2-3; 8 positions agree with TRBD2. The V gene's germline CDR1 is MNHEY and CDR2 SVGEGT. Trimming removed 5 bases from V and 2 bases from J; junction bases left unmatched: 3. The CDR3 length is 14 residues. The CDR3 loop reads CASSRAGATDTQYF. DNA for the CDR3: TGTGCCAGCAGTCGAGCGGGGGCCACAGATACGCAGTATTTT.

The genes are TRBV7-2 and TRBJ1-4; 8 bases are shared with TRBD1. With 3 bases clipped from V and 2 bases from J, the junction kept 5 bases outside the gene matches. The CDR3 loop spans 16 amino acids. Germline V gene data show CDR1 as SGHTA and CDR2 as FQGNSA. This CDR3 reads CASSFSGQGTNEKLFF. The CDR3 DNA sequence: TGTGCCAGCAGCTTTTCCGGACAGGGTACTAATGAAAAACTGTTTTTT.

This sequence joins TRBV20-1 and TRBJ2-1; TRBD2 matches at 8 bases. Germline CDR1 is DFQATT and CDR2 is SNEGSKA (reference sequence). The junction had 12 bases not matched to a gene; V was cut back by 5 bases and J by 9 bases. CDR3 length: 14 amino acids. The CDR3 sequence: CSALGLAGKIEQFF. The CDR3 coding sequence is TGCAGTGCTCTAGGGCTAGCGGGTAAGATTGAGCAGTTCTTC.

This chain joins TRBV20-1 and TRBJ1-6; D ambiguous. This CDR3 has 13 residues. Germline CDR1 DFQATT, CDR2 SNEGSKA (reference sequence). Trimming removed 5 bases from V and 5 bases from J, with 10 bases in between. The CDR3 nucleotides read TGCAGTGCTGGTGGCAGAAATAATTCACCCCTCCACTTT. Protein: CSAGGRNNSPLHF.

CDR3 sequence reads: CASSYTRQGGTTDTQYF. The CDR3 DNA is TGTGCCAGCAGTTACACACGACAGGGGGGGACCACAGATACGCAGTATTTT. The chain is built from TRBV6-5 and TRBJ2-3, with 9 bases fitting TRBD1. CDR3 length: 17 residues. V trimming: 2 bases; J trimming: 2 bases; junction bases outside the gene matches: 8. Germline lookup yields CDR1 MNHEY and CDR2 SVGAGI.

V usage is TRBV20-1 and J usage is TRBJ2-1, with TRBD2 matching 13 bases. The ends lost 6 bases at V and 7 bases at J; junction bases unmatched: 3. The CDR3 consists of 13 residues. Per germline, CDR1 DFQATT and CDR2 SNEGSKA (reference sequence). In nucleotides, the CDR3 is TGCAGTGCACTAGCGGGGGGGCGAAATGAGCAGTTCTTC. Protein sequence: CSALAGGRNEQFF.